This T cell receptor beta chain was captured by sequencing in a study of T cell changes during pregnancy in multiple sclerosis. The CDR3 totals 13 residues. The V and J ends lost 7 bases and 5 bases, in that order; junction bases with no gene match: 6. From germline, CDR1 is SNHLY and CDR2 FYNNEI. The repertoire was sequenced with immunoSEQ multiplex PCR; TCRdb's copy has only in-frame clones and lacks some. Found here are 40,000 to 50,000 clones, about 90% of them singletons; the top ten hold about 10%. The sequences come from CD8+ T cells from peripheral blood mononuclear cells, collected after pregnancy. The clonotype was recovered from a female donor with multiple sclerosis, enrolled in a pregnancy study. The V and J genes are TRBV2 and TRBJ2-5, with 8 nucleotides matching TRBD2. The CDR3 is CASNPTSDETQYF. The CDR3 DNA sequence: TGTGCCAGCAACCCGACTAGCGACGAGACCCAGTACTTC.